The 20 T cell receptor beta chains given below trace back to one sample, sequenced in a study of cytomegalovirus exposure and HLA in healthy donors. 13 Jbeta primers and 60 Vbeta primers were used for the PCR. The data were produced by immunoSEQ multiplex PCR, yet TCRdb's version contains in-frame clones alone and is incomplete. Of tens of thousands of clones in the sample, about 66% were seen once. Material: PBMCs. Source of these receptors: a man between 50 and 59 years old in good health and CMV-seropositive.

The CDR3 is CASSPGQLSGNTIYF. The DNA of the CDR3 is TGTGCCAGCTCACCGGGACAACTCTCTGGAAACACCATATATTTT. This rearrangement joins TRBV18 to TRBJ1-3; D possibly corresponds to TRBD1 (6 bases). Germline V gives CDR1 KGHSH, CDR2 LQKENI. Between the trimmed V and J ends, which lost 3 bases and 0 bases, there was a span of 9 bases. The CDR3 spans 15 residues. Together with reference TRBV18 and TRBJ1-3, the CDR3 gives the full variable domain: NAGVMQNPRHLVRRRGQEARLRCSPMKGHSHVYWYRQLPEEGLKFMVYLQKENIIDESGMPKERFSAEFPKEGPSILRIQQVVRGDSAAYFCASSPGQLSGNTIYFGEGSWLTVV.

This clone has a handful of counts. The chain links TRBV9 to TRBJ2-1; 7 bases align to TRBD2. Germline CDR1 reads SGDLS; CDR2 reads YYNGEE. The CDR3 consists of 16 residues. V lost 5 bases, J lost 6 bases, and 14 bases stayed unmatched. The CDR3 protein is CASRVGERGTTNEQFF. The CDR3 region has the DNA TGTGCCAGCAGAGTGGGGGAGCGGGGAACTACCAATGAGCAGTTCTTC.

V gene TRBV7-8 combines with J gene TRBJ2-7, with TRBD1 identical over 7 bases. The germline gives CDR1 SGHVS, CDR2 FQNEAQ. After removal of 4 bases from V and 1 base from J, the junction contained 13 bases not matched to a gene. The CDR3 has 17 amino acids. CDR3 bases: TGTGCCAGCAGCTCAAGATTGACAGGGAGTGGTTCCTACGAGCAGTACTTC. The encoded protein is CASSSRLTGSGSYEQYF.

The gene calls are TRBV6-1 and TRBJ1-5; D not certain. This CDR3 is built from 14 residues. V gave up 5 bases and J gave up 0 bases, with 8 bases separating them. Germline CDR1 MNHNS, CDR2 SASEGT. The CDR3 here is CASSPLDSNQPQHF. The CDR3 DNA sequence: TGTGCCAGCAGTCCCCTAGATAGCAATCAGCCCCAGCATTTT.

This chain joins TRBV7-8 and TRBJ2-2, with a possible D match to TRBD1 (6 bases). V was cut by 5 bases and J by 1 base, with 11 bases left in between. Looked up from germline, CDR1 is SGHVS and CDR2 is FQNEAQ. This CDR3 has 15 amino acids. CDR3 loop: CASSARGWNTGELFF. The CDR3 DNA reads as TGTGCCAGCAGCGCCAGGGGTTGGAACACCGGGGAGCTGTTTTTT.

This chain links TRBV6-6 with TRBJ2-4, with D unclear. The CDR3 totals 12 residues. The germline V gene has CDR1 MNHNY and CDR2 SVGAGI (reference sequence). V was cut by 8 bases and J by 0 bases, with 5 bases left in between. Here the CDR3 reads CASGVAKNIQYF. Here the CDR3 DNA reads TGTGCCAGCGGAGTAGCCAAAAACATTCAGTACTTC.

The V call is TRBV7-3, the J call TRBJ2-2; 9 nucleotides align to TRBD1. The CDR3 contains 22 residues. Germline V gives CDR1 SGHTA, CDR2 FQGTGA. Unmatched junction bases numbered 24, after V lost 6 bases and J lost 1 base. The CDR3 sequence is CASRYIIMVHQPGQGNTGELFF. The CDR3 nucleotides are TGTGCCAGCAGGTACATTATTATGGTCCACCAGCCGGGACAGGGGAACACCGGGGAGCTGTTTTTT.

This clone was picked up a small number of times. This chain uses TRBV9 with TRBJ2-3; no clear D. Germline values: CDR1 SGDLS, CDR2 YYNGEE. V was shortened by 0 bases and J by 5 bases, with 10 bases between the two germline ends. The CDR3 consists of 14 residues. The CDR3 DNA is TGTGCCAGCAGCGTAGAAACAGCCAGAGATACGCAGTATTTT. It encodes CASSVETARDTQYF.

This CDR3 reads CASSGGGPYEQYF. CDR3 sequence (DNA): TGTGCCAGCAGCGGGGGGGGCCCCTACGAGCAGTACTTC. J is TRBJ2-7 and V is TRBV7-9; the D gene is possibly TRBD2 (7 bases). Germline values: CDR1 SEHNR, CDR2 FQNEAQ (reference sequence). The V and J ends lost 5 bases and 2 bases respectively, with 10 bases between them. The CDR3 is made up of 13 amino acids.

This clone was seen a few times. V usage is TRBV7-3 and J usage is TRBJ1-1; D unclear. Deletions cut 2 bases from V and 3 bases from J, with 7 bases between. CDR1 is SGHTA and CDR2 is FQGTGA in the germline V gene. The length of the CDR3 is 13 residues. This CDR3 is CASSLLGDTEAFF. In nucleotides, the CDR3 is TGTGCCAGCAGCTTACTCGGTGACACTGAAGCTTTCTTT.

V usage is TRBV4-3 and J usage is TRBJ2-3; TRBD2 matches 7 bases. The germline V gene encodes CDR1 LGHNA and CDR2 YSLEER. The CDR3 has 17 amino acids. Trimming at V came to 0 bases and at J to 0 bases, leaving 6 bases not matched to a gene. The CDR3 DNA is TGCGCCAGCAGCCAAGATGGCCTAGCGGTTAGCACAGATACGCAGTATTTT. It yields the protein CASSQDGLAVSTDTQYF.

The V and J genes are TRBV7-6 and TRBJ2-3; 8 bases fit TRBD1. This CDR3 contains 15 residues. J lost 3 bases, V lost 0 bases, and 2 bases had no gene match. Per germline, CDR1 SGHVS and CDR2 FNYEAQ. The CDR3 sequence: CASSLANRGTDTQYF. The CDR3 coding sequence is TGTGCCAGCAGCTTAGCAAACAGGGGGACAGATACGCAGTATTTT.

This clone was observed a handful of times. The chain uses TRBV7-2 and TRBJ1-2; the D is unclear. Trimming pared 2 bases from V and 8 bases from J, leaving 12 bases between. The CDR3 length is 13 residues. The germline CDR1 and CDR2 sequences are SGHTA and FQGNSA. The CDR3 loop is CASSLLAGLGYTF. Here the CDR3 DNA reads TGTGCCAGCAGCTTATTGGCGGGCCTCGGCTACACCTTC.

The V gene is TRBV29-1, the J gene TRBJ1-1; D gene uncertain. The CDR3 spans 11 residues. The V end lost 2 bases, the J end lost 5 bases, and 6 bases lay between the germline ends. Germline V gives CDR1 SQVTM, CDR2 ANQGSEA. CDR3 bases: TGCAGCGTTGAACGAGCAACTGAAGCTTTCTTT. Its protein product is CSVERATEAFF.

The chain couples TRBV5-1 to TRBJ2-3; a possible D gene is TRBD2 (5 bases). CDR1 and CDR2 from the germline V gene are SGHRS and YFSETQ. The length of the CDR3 is 14 residues. Trimming pared 6 bases from V and 6 bases from J, leaving 17 bases between. CDR3 nucleotide sequence: TGCGCCAGCACCCCTGGGAGTCAGGAGGATACGCAGTATTTT. This encodes CASTPGSQEDTQYF. Full variable domain (remainder filled in from reference TRBV5-1 and TRBJ2-3): KAGVTQTPRYLIKTRGQQVTLSCSPISGHRSVSWYQQTPGQGLQFLFEYFSETQRNKGNFPGRFSGRQFSNSRSEMNVSTLELGDSALYLCASTPGSQEDTQYFGPGTRLTVL.

This chain links TRBV2 with TRBJ1-1, with D possibly matching TRBD1 (6 bases). Germline V gives CDR1 SNHLY, CDR2 FYNNEI. V was clipped by 11 bases and J by 6 bases, with 25 bases between them. The CDR3 has 15 residues. DNA of the CDR3: TGTGCCTGCCAAGCGTTGGCGGGGGGCTACGCTGAAGCTTTCTTT. Encoded protein: CACQALAGGYAEAFF.

The V gene is TRBV11-3, the J gene TRBJ1-2; weak D call: TRBD1 (5 bases). Between the trimmed V and J ends, which lost 5 bases and 3 bases, there was a span of 7 bases. CDR1 SGHNT and CDR2 YENEEA come from the germline V gene. CDR3 size: 12 residues. The CDR3 DNA follows: TGTGCCAGCAGCCTGACAGACTATGGCTACACCTTC. Translating it yields CASSLTDYGYTF.

This clone was observed a handful of times. The CDR3 protein is CASREQGYEQYF. CDR3 DNA sequence: TGTGCCAGCAGGGAACAGGGTTACGAGCAGTACTTC. The V and J genes are TRBV2 and TRBJ2-7; TRBD1 is a possible D gene (6 bases). Germline V CDR1 and CDR2: SNHLY, FYNNEI. The CDR3 contains 12 residues. Trimming took off 6 bases at V and 4 bases at J, with 10 bases between the two ends.

V is TRBV7-9 and J is TRBJ1-2; 7 nucleotides line up with TRBD1. This CDR3 is 13 amino acids long. With 5 bases clipped from V and 6 bases from J, the junction kept 6 bases outside the gene matches. Germline values: CDR1 SEHNR, CDR2 FQNEAQ (reference sequence). CDR3 loop: CASSPSTGNGYTF. CDR3 DNA sequence: TGTGCCAGCAGCCCGTCGACAGGGAATGGCTACACCTTC. Full variable domain (missing parts from reference TRBV7-9 and TRBJ1-2): DTGVSQNPRHKITKRGQNVTFRCDPISEHNRLYWYRQTLGQGPEFLTYFQNEAQLEKSRLLSDRFSAERPKGSFSTLEIQRTEQGDSAMYLCASSPSTGNGYTFGSGTRLTVV.

J is TRBJ1-4 and V is TRBV4-1; D gene ambiguous. Germline V gene data show CDR1 as MGHRA and CDR2 as YSYEKL. The CDR3 has 15 residues. The V end was cut by 0 bases, the J end by 3 bases, with 8 bases between. Here the CDR3 reads CASSQDGSSNEKLFF. DNA for the CDR3: TGCGCCAGCAGCCAAGATGGTAGTTCTAATGAAAAACTGTTTTTT.